The rows below give T cell receptor beta chains drawn from one sample of a study of blood T cell repertoires in COVID-19. Here immunoSEQ multiplex PCR was the method, and the copy in TCRdb shows in-frame clones only, minus some. The table lists under 150,000 clones, around four fifths of them singletons. Sequenced input: peripheral blood. These receptors all stem from a human donor in a cohort sampled during active COVID-19. CDR3s include the opening cysteine and the closing phenylalanine or tryptophan. D genes are given only for firm matches. Size is stated for part of the rows, as once, few or many counts, or as a class when the clone is expanded.

CDR3nt: TGTGCCAGCAGCCAAGATCCGGGGGGCTCTGGGGCCAACGTCCTGACTTTC; CDR3aa: CASSQDPGGSGANVLTF; j_gene: TRBJ2-6; v_gene: TRBV3-1/TRBV3-2; d_gene: TRBD2; abundance: .
CDR3nt: TGTGCCAGCAGAAAGACAGGGGCTCCTAACTATGGCTACACCTTC; CDR3aa: CASRKTGAPNYGYTF; j_gene: TRBJ1-2; v_gene: TRBV6-5; d_gene: TRBD1; abundance: .
CDR3nt: TGTGCCAGCAGCCAAGGGGTAGCGGGGCTAGGATACGAGCAGTACTTC; CDR3aa: CASSQGVAGLGYEQYF; j_gene: TRBJ2-7; v_gene: TRBV3-1/TRBV3-2; d_gene: TRBD2; abundance: .
CDR3nt: TGTGCCAGCAGTGAAGACCCGAGGGACACTGAAGCTTTCTTT; CDR3aa: CASSEDPRDTEAFF; j_gene: TRBJ1-1; v_gene: TRBV2; d_gene: .; abundance: .
CDR3nt: TGTGCCAGCAGCTTGGGGGACAGGGTGGGTAGAGACACTGAAGCTTTCTTT; CDR3aa: CASSLGDRVGRDTEAFF; j_gene: TRBJ1-1; v_gene: TRBV7-2; d_gene: TRBD1; abundance: .
CDR3nt: TGTGCCAGCAGCCCTAGTCCGACAGGGGGCGGGGAGCAGTACTTC; CDR3aa: CASSPSPTGGGEQYF; j_gene: TRBJ2-7; v_gene: TRBV2; d_gene: TRBD1; abundance: .
CDR3nt: TGTGCCAGCAGCTTAGGGCGGAATGAGCAGTTCTTC; CDR3aa: CASSLGRNEQFF; j_gene: TRBJ2-1; v_gene: TRBV11-3; d_gene: .; abundance: once
CDR3nt: TGTGCCACCAGTGACCCGCGGGGTTCCTTAGAGACCCAGTACTTC; CDR3aa: CATSDPRGSLETQYF; j_gene: TRBJ2-5; v_gene: TRBV24-1; d_gene: .; abundance: .
CDR3nt: TGCGCCAGCAGCCAAGAGGTAGGAGCGGGGCCCTACAATGAGCAGTTCTTC; CDR3aa: CASSQEVGAGPYNEQFF; j_gene: TRBJ2-1; v_gene: TRBV4-1; d_gene: TRBD2; abundance: .
CDR3nt: TGTGCCAGTAGTATAGTGGGCGGGATCTATGGCTACACCTTC; CDR3aa: CASSIVGGIYGYTF; j_gene: TRBJ1-2; v_gene: TRBV19; d_gene: .; abundance: .
CDR3nt: TGTGCCAGCAGCTTAGGGACAGCTGCGGACAATCAGCCCCAGCATTTT; CDR3aa: CASSLGTAADNQPQHF; j_gene: TRBJ1-5; v_gene: TRBV7-9; d_gene: .; abundance: .
CDR3nt: TGTGCCAGCATTAGGGACACGGGTAGTGCAGATACGCAGTATTTT; CDR3aa: CASIRDTGSADTQYF; j_gene: TRBJ2-3; v_gene: TRBV2; d_gene: .; abundance: .
CDR3nt: TGTGCCAGCAGCATCTACAGGGAGGGCTCACCCCTCCACTTT; CDR3aa: CASSIYREGSPLHF; j_gene: TRBJ1-6; v_gene: TRBV5-4; d_gene: .; abundance: .
CDR3nt: TGCGCCAGCAGCCAAGAGGAGAGTAGCTATGGCTACACCTTC; CDR3aa: CASSQEESSYGYTF; j_gene: TRBJ1-2; v_gene: TRBV4-1; d_gene: .; abundance: .
CDR3nt: TGTGCCAGCAGTAAGCCGACAGGGGTTTCTGGAAACACCATATATTTT; CDR3aa: CASSKPTGVSGNTIYF; j_gene: TRBJ1-3; v_gene: TRBV6-6; d_gene: TRBD1; abundance: .
CDR3nt: TGTGCCATCAGTGAACCTGGCAGTGGGCCAGATACGCAGTATTTT; CDR3aa: CAISEPGSGPDTQYF; j_gene: TRBJ2-3; v_gene: TRBV10-3; d_gene: .; abundance: .
CDR3nt: TGTGCCAGCAGCTTAGCGGCAGGATTGAACACTGAAGCTTTCTTT; CDR3aa: CASSLAAGLNTEAFF; j_gene: TRBJ1-1; v_gene: TRBV7-2; d_gene: .; abundance: .
CDR3nt: TGTGCCAGCAGCTTGTCTTATGAGACCCAGTACTTC; CDR3aa: CASSLSYETQYF; j_gene: TRBJ2-5; v_gene: TRBV5-6; d_gene: .; abundance: .
CDR3nt: TGTGCCATCAGTGACCCGGGACAGTCCTACGAGCAGTACTTC; CDR3aa: CAISDPGQSYEQYF; j_gene: TRBJ2-7; v_gene: TRBV10-3; d_gene: TRBD1; abundance: .
CDR3nt: TGTGCCAGCAGCTCGTCGGGATTCGGTCAGCCCCAGCATTTT; CDR3aa: CASSSSGFGQPQHF; j_gene: TRBJ1-5; v_gene: TRBV7-9; d_gene: .; abundance: .
CDR3nt: TGTGCCAGTAGTATAAGGACTAGCGGACAAGATACGCAGTATTTT; CDR3aa: CASSIRTSGQDTQYF; j_gene: TRBJ2-3; v_gene: TRBV19; d_gene: TRBD2; abundance: .
CDR3nt: TGTGCCAGCAGTGAATCCGCGCAGGGCTATGGCTACACCTTC; CDR3aa: CASSESAQGYGYTF; j_gene: TRBJ1-2; v_gene: TRBV25-1; d_gene: .; abundance: .
CDR3nt: TGTGCCAGCAGCCCCCGACAGGTGGGGTCTGGGGCCAACGTCCTGACTTTC; CDR3aa: CASSPRQVGSGANVLTF; j_gene: TRBJ2-6; v_gene: TRBV3-1/TRBV3-2; d_gene: .; abundance: .
CDR3nt: TGTGCCAGCAGTTCTACAGGGCTCCTCCACGAGCAGTACTTC; CDR3aa: CASSSTGLLHEQYF; j_gene: TRBJ2-7; v_gene: TRBV6-6; d_gene: .; abundance: few
CDR3nt: TGTGCCATCAGTGACCTTGGGGGGGGAACCCAAGAGACCCAGTACTTC; CDR3aa: CAISDLGGGTQETQYF; j_gene: TRBJ2-5; v_gene: TRBV10-3; d_gene: TRBD2; abundance: .
CDR3nt: TGCAGCGCCCGTTGGGGCGATGCCACAGATACGCAGTATTTT; CDR3aa: CSARWGDATDTQYF; j_gene: TRBJ2-3; v_gene: TRBV29-1; d_gene: .; abundance: .
CDR3nt: TGCGCCAGCAGCCCCCGGGACAGGGGTTTCCGGCCCCTCCACTTT; CDR3aa: CASSPRDRGFRPLHF; j_gene: TRBJ1-6; v_gene: TRBV4-1; d_gene: TRBD1; abundance: .
CDR3nt: TGTGCCACCAGCAGAGAGGGACTAGCCGTAGATACGCAGTATTTT; CDR3aa: CATSREGLAVDTQYF; j_gene: TRBJ2-3; v_gene: TRBV15; d_gene: TRBD2; abundance: .
CDR3nt: TGTGCCAGCAGTCATTATTGGGGGGGGTTTACTGAAGCTTTCTTT; CDR3aa: CASSHYWGGFTEAFF; j_gene: TRBJ1-1; v_gene: TRBV28; d_gene: .; abundance: .
CDR3nt: TGTGCCAGCAGTTACGTCCAGAGACAGAATAACGAGCAGTACTTC; CDR3aa: CASSYVQRQNNEQYF; j_gene: TRBJ2-7; v_gene: TRBV6-6; d_gene: .; abundance: once
CDR3nt: TGTGCCAGCAGCCAAGTGGCGGTAGCCCCGGGCTCTGGGGCCAACGTCCTGACTTTC; CDR3aa: CASSQVAVAPGSGANVLTF; j_gene: TRBJ2-6; v_gene: TRBV3-1/TRBV3-2; d_gene: .; abundance: .
CDR3nt: TGTGCCAGCAGCCAAGGTTGGGGGGGCGGTTACGAGCAGTACTTC; CDR3aa: CASSQGWGGGYEQYF; j_gene: TRBJ2-7; v_gene: TRBV5-4; d_gene: .; abundance: once
CDR3nt: TGTGCCAGCAGCCAATTCGGTCTTGTTCAAGCTTTCTTT; CDR3aa: CASSQFGLVQAFF; j_gene: TRBJ1-1; v_gene: TRBV3-1/TRBV3-2; d_gene: .; abundance: .
CDR3nt: TGTGCCTGGAGCCATAGGCGGGGGAGCAATCAGCCCCAGCATTTT; CDR3aa: CAWSHRRGSNQPQHF; j_gene: TRBJ1-5; v_gene: TRBV30; d_gene: .; abundance: .
CDR3nt: TGTGCCAGCAGCGGGGGACAGACTAATGAAAAACTGTTTTTT; CDR3aa: CASSGGQTNEKLFF; j_gene: TRBJ1-4; v_gene: TRBV5-8; d_gene: TRBD1; abundance: .
CDR3nt: TGCGCCAGCAGCTTCGTACGGGGGGGGTCCACAGATACGCAGTATTTT; CDR3aa: CASSFVRGGSTDTQYF; j_gene: TRBJ2-3; v_gene: TRBV5-1; d_gene: TRBD2; abundance: .
CDR3nt: TGTGCCAGCACCGGGGAGGGGATGGGTCCTGAAGCTTTCTTT; CDR3aa: CASTGEGMGPEAFF; j_gene: TRBJ1-1; v_gene: TRBV2; d_gene: .; abundance: .
CDR3nt: TGTGCTAGTGGTTCGGGACAGCCTAATGAAAAACTGTTTTTT; CDR3aa: CASGSGQPNEKLFF; j_gene: TRBJ1-4; v_gene: TRBV12-5; d_gene: TRBD1; abundance: .
CDR3nt: TGTGCCACCGGCGGGAGGACTCGCTCTGGAAACACCATATATTTT; CDR3aa: CATGGRTRSGNTIYF; j_gene: TRBJ1-3; v_gene: TRBV6-5; d_gene: .; abundance: .
CDR3nt: TGTGCCAGCAGATCGGGGATCAGTGGCACCATATATTTT; CDR3aa: CASRSGISGTIYF; j_gene: TRBJ1-3; v_gene: TRBV6-5; d_gene: .; abundance: once
CDR3nt: TGTGCCTTGGGAGGGGGGAACTCCTACGAGCAGTACTTC; CDR3aa: CALGGGNSYEQYF; j_gene: TRBJ2-7; v_gene: TRBV27; d_gene: .; abundance: few
CDR3nt: TGTGCCAGCAGCCAAGATCGGTGGGTTAGCCGCGAGACCAATGAGCAGTTCTTC; CDR3aa: CASSQDRWVSRETNEQFF; j_gene: TRBJ2-1; v_gene: TRBV3-1/TRBV3-2; d_gene: .; abundance: .
CDR3nt: TGTGCCAGCAGCTTAGTGAGGAGGCCGAATGAAAAACTGTTTTTT; CDR3aa: CASSLVRRPNEKLFF; j_gene: TRBJ1-4; v_gene: TRBV7-2; d_gene: .; abundance: .
CDR3nt: TGTGCCAGCAGCCCAATCCCGGAAGGGGGGCTAGCGGGGGGCCGGCGGCAGTTCTTC; CDR3aa: CASSPIPEGGLAGGRRQFF; j_gene: TRBJ2-1; v_gene: TRBV9; d_gene: TRBD2; abundance: .
CDR3nt: TGCGCCAGCAGCTTTAGCGAGGCCGAGCCAGATACGCAGTATTTT; CDR3aa: CASSFSEAEPDTQYF; j_gene: TRBJ2-3; v_gene: TRBV5-1; d_gene: .; abundance: .
CDR3nt: TGTGCCAGCAGCCAAGGGAGGGGGCGCACCGGGGAGCTGTTTTTT; CDR3aa: CASSQGRGRTGELFF; j_gene: TRBJ2-2; v_gene: TRBV3-1/TRBV3-2; d_gene: .; abundance: .
CDR3nt: TGTGCCTGGGCAAGGGGGCTGGGCACTGAAGCTTTCTTT; CDR3aa: CAWARGLGTEAFF; j_gene: TRBJ1-1; v_gene: TRBV30; d_gene: TRBD1; abundance: .
CDR3nt: TGCGCCAGCAGCGACCCCTGGACCGGGGAGGAGACCCAGTACTTC; CDR3aa: CASSDPWTGEETQYF; j_gene: TRBJ2-5; v_gene: TRBV5-1; d_gene: .; abundance: once
CDR3nt: TGTGCCAGTAGCCCGACAGGGGAGAGAAACACCATATATTTT; CDR3aa: CASSPTGERNTIYF; j_gene: TRBJ1-3; v_gene: TRBV19; d_gene: TRBD1; abundance: .